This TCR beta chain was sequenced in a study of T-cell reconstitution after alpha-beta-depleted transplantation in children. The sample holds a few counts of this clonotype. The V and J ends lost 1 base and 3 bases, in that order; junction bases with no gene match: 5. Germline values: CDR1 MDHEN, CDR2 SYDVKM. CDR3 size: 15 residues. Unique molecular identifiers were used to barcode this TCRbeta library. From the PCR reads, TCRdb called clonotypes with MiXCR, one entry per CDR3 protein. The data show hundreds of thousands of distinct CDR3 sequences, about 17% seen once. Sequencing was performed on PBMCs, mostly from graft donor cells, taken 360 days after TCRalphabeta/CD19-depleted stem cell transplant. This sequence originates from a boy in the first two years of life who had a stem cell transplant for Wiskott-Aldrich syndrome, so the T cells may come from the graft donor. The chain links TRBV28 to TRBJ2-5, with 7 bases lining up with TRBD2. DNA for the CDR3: TGTGCCAGCAGTTTATTGCGGGAGAGGGAAGAGACCCAGTACTTC. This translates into CASSLLREREETQYF.